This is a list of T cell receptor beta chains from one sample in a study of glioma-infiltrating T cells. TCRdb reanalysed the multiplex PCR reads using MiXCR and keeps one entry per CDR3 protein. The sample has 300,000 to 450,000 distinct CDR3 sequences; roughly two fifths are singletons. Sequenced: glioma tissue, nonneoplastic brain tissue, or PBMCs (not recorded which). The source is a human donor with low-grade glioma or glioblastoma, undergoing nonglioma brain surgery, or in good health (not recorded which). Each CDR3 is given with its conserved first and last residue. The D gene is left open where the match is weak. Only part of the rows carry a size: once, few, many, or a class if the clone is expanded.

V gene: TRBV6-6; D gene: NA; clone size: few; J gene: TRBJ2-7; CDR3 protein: CASSYGETYEQYF; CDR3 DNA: TGTGCCAGCAGTTACGGAGAAACCTACGAGCAGTACTTC
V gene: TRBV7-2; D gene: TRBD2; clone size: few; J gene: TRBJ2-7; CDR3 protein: CASSPGLVPSYEQYF; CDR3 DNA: TGTGCCAGCAGCCCGGGACTAGTGCCCTCCTACGAGCAGTACTTC
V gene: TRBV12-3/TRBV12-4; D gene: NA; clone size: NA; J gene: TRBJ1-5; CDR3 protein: CASNLGVEGQPQHF; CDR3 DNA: TGTGCCAGCAACCTAGGGGTAGAAGGTCAGCCCCAGCATTTT
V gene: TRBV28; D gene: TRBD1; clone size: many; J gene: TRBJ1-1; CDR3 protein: CASSWTGMNTEAFF; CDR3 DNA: TGTGCCAGCAGTTGGACAGGGATGAACACTGAAGCTTTCTTT
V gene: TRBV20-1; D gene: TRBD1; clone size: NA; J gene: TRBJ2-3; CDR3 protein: CSALRQGTDTQYF; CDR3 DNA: TGCAGTGCTCTGAGACAGGGGACAGATACGCAGTATTTT
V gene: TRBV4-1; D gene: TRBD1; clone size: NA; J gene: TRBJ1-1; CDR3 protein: CASSHGQGNTEAFF; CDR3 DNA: TGCGCCAGCAGCCATGGACAGGGGAACACTGAAGCTTTCTTT
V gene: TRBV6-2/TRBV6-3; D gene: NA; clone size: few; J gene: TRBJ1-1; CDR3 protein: CASSYGHLNTEAFF; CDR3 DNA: TGTGCCAGCAGTTACGGGCACTTGAACACTGAAGCTTTCTTT
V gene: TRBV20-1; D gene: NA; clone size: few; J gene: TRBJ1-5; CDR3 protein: CSARVRGNQPQHF; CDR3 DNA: TGCAGTGCTAGAGTCCGAGGCAATCAGCCCCAGCATTTT
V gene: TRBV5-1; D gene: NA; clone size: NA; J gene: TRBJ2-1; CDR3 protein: CASSLSSEPGSEQFF; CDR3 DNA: TGCGCCAGCAGCTTGTCTTCGGAGCCCGGTTCTGAGCAGTTCTTC
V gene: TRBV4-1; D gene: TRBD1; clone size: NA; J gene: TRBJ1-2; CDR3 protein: CARSEGRQGHYGYTF; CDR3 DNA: TGCGCCAGAAGCGAGGGCCGACAGGGCCACTATGGCTACACCTTC
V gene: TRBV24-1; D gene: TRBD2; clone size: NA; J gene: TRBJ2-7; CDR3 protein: CATSDLMFQREYEQYF; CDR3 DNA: TGTGCCACCAGTGATTTGATGTTCCAGCGGGAGTACGAGCAGTACTTC
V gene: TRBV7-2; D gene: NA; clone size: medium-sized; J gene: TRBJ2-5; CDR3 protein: CASSLTQETQYF; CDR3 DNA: TGTGCCAGCAGCTTGACACAAGAGACCCAGTACTTC
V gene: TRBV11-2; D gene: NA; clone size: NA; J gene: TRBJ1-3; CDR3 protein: CASSLYTPSSSGNTIYF; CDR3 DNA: TGTGCCAGCAGCTTATATACCCCGTCCTCCTCTGGAAACACCATATATTTT
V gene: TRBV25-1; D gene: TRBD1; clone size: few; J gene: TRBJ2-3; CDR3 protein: CASSDPGQITDTQYF; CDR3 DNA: TGTGCCAGCAGTGACCCGGGACAGATCACAGATACGCAGTATTTT
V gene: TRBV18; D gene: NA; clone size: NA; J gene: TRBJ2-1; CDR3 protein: CASSPRYFF; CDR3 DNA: TGTGCCAGCTCACCGCGATACTTCTTC
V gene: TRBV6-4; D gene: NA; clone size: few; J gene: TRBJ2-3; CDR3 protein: CASSVGAGTDTQYF; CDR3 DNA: TGTGCCAGCAGTGTTGGAGCGGGCACAGATACGCAGTATTTT
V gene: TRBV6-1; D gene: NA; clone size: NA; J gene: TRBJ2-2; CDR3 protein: CATFPSHTGELLF; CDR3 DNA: TGTGCCACCTTCCCTAGTCACACCGGGGAGCTGCTTTTT
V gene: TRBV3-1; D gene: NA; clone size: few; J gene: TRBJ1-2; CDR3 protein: CASSQDSRSGPFGYTF; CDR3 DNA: TGTGCCAGCAGCCAAGATAGTAGGTCGGGTCCCTTCGGCTACACCTTC
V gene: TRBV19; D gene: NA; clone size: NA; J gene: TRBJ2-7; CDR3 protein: CASRASVGRGGYEQYF; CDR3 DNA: TGTGCCAGCAGGGCATCGGTCGGCAGGGGGGGATACGAGCAGTACTTC
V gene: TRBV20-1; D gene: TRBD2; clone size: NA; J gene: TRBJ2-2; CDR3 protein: CGVGGPSGGGELFF; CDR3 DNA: TGCGGTGTTGGGGGACCGAGCGGGGGCGGGGAGCTGTTTTTT
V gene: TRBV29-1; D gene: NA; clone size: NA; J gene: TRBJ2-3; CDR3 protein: CSATVSGDTQYF; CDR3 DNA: TGCAGCGCTACGGTTAGCGGAGATACGCAGTATTTT
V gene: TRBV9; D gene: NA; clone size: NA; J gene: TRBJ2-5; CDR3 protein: CASSPWYREPGETQYF; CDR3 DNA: TGTGCCAGCAGCCCGTGGTACAGGGAACCCGGGGAGACCCAGTACTTC
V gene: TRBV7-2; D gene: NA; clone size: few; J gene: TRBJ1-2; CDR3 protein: CASMQNYGYTF; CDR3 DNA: TGTGCCAGCATGCAAAACTATGGCTACACCTTC
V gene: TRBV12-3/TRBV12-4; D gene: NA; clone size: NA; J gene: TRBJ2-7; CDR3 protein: CASSLPGNSYEQYF; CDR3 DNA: TGTGCCAGCAGTTTACCAGGAAACTCCTACGAGCAGTACTTC
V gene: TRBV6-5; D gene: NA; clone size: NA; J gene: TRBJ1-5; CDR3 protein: CASRGSGPQHF; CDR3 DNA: TGTGCCAGCAGAGGGTCCGGGCCCCAGCATTTT
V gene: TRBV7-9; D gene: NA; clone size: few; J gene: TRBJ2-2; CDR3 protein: CASSSRDTRRSGELFF; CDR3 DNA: TGTGCCAGCAGTTCCCGGGACACGCGTAGGTCCGGGGAGCTGTTTTTT
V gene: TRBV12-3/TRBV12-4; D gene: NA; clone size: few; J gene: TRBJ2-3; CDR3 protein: CASSFSDTRYF; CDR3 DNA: TGTGCCAGCAGTTTCTCAGATACGCGGTATTTT
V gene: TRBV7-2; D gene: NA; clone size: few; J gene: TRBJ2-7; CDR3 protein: CASSEGPSYEQYF; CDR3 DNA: TGTGCCAGCAGTGAGGGACCTTCCTACGAGCAGTACTTC
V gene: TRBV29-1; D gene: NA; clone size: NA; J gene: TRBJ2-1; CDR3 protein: CSVVQDINEQFF; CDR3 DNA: TGCAGCGTTGTCCAGGATATCAATGAGCAGTTCTTC
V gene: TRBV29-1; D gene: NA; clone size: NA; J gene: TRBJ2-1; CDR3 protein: CSVEGPEQFF; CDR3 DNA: TGCAGCGTTGAAGGTCCGGAGCAGTTCTTC
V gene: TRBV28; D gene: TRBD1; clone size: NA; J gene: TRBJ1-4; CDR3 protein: CASSSGTENEKLFF; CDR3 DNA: TGTGCCAGCAGTTCCGGGACAGAAAATGAAAAACTGTTTTTT
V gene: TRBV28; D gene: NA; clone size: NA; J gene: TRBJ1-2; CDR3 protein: CASSSYPTGGRYGYTF; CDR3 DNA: TGTGCCAGCAGTTCCTACCCGACCGGGGGGCGCTATGGCTACACCTTC
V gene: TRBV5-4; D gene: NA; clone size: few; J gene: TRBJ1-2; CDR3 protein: CASSLAGGTDGYTF; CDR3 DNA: TGTGCCAGCAGCTTGGCTGGGGGAACGGATGGCTACACCTTC
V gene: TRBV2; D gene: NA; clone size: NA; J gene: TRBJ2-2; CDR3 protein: CASRLTTRGNTGELFF; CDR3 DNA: TGTGCCAGCAGACTAACGACAAGGGGGAACACCGGGGAGCTGTTTTTT
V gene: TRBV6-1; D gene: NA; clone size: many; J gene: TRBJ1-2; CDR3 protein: CASTPTLTLDGYTF; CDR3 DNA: TGTGCCAGCACTCCCACCCTGACTCTTGATGGCTACACCTTC
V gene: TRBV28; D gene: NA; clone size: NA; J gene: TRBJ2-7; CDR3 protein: CASSFIASMQALYF; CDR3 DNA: TGTGCCAGCAGTTTTATCGCTTCGATGCAGGCCCTGTACTTC
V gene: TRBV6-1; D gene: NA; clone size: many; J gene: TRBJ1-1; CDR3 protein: CASSWGHPNTEAFF; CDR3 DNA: TGTGCCAGCAGCTGGGGACATCCGAACACTGAAGCTTTCTTT
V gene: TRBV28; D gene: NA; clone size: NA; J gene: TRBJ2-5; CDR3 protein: CANSIGPLQETQYF; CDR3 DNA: TGTGCCAACAGTATCGGGCCTTTACAAGAGACCCAGTACTTC
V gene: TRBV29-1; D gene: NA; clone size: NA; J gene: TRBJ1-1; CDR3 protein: CSGGGQMNTEAFF; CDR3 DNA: TGCAGCGGGGGTGGACAGATGAACACTGAAGCTTTCTTT
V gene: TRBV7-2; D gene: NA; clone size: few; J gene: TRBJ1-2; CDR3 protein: CASSLAGTSFYGYTF; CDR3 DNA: TGTGCCAGCAGCTTAGCAGGAACTTCCTTCTATGGCTACACCTTC
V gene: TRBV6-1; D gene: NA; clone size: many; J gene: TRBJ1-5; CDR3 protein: CASSEPREGLPQHF; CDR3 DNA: TGTGCCAGCAGTGAACCAAGAGAGGGGTTGCCCCAGCATTTT
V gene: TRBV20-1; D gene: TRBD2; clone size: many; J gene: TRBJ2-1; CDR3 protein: CSARDHGLASSYNEQFF; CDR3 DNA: TGCAGTGCTAGAGATCACGGACTAGCCAGCTCCTACAATGAGCAGTTCTTC
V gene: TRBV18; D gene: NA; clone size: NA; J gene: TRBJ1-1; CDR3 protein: CASQRARLDRGAEAFF; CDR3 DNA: TGTGCCAGCCAACGGGCCCGGTTGGATCGAGGGGCTGAAGCTTTCTTT
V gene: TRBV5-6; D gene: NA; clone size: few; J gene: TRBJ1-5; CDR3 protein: CASSLYGFNQPQHF; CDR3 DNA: TGTGCCAGCAGCTTGTACGGGTTCAATCAGCCCCAGCATTTT
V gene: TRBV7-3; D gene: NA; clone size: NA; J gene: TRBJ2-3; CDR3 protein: CASSMGSTGTQYF; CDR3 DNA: TGTGCCAGCAGCATGGGTTCCACGGGCACGCAGTATTTT
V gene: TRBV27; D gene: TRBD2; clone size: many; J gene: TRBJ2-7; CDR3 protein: CASSPPQGGPGNYEQYF; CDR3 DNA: TGTGCCAGCTCGCCCCCCCAGGGAGGGCCGGGGAACTACGAGCAGTACTTC
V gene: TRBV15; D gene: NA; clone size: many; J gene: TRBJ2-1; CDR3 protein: CATSRDMEDEQFF; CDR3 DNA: TGTGCCACCAGCAGAGATATGGAGGATGAGCAGTTCTTC
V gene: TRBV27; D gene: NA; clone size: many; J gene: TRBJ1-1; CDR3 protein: CASGTNTEAFF; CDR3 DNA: TGTGCCAGCGGCACGAACACTGAAGCTTTCTTT
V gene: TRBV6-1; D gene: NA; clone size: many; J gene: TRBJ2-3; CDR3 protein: CASSSNTIPVSDTQYF; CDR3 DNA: TGTGCCAGCAGCTCTAATACCATACCGGTATCAGATACGCAGTATTTT
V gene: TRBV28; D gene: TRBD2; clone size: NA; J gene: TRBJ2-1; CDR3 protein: CASNSQLAGGVEQFF; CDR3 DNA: TGTGCCAGCAACTCACAGCTAGCGGGAGGAGTTGAGCAGTTCTTC
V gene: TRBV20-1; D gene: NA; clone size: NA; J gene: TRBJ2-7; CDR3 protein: CSARDNPRDPSYEQYF; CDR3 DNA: TGCAGTGCTAGAGATAATCCGAGAGATCCCTCCTACGAGCAGTACTTC